The rows below give T cell receptor beta chains drawn from one sample of a study of cytomegalovirus exposure and HLA in healthy donors. The data were produced by immunoSEQ multiplex PCR, yet TCRdb's version contains in-frame clones alone and is incomplete. The sample consists of roughly 180,000 clones, around 80% of them appearing once. Sample: PBMCs. The receptors come from a boy younger than 10 in good health and CMV-seronegative. CDR3s include the opening cysteine and the closing phenylalanine or tryptophan. The D gene is left open where the match is weak. Clone sizes are given selectively: once, few, many, or a class where the clone is expanded.

v_call	j_call	clone_size	d_call	cdr3_length	cdr3_aa	cdr3_nt
TRBV5-1	TRBJ2-3	.	.	14	CASSWGDPTDTQYF	TGCGCCAGCAGTTGGGGCGACCCGACAGATACGCAGTATTTT
TRBV29-1	TRBJ1-2	once	.	14	CSVEIGAPRYGYTF	TGCAGCGTTGAAATTGGGGCCCCGCGGTATGGCTACACCTTC
TRBV7-2	TRBJ1-1	.	TRBD1	15	CASSLAGTGLAEAFF	TGTGCCAGCAGCTTAGCAGGGACAGGGCTGGCTGAAGCTTTCTTT
TRBV9	TRBJ2-3	.	.	15	CASSVESLSTDTQYF	TGTGCCAGCAGCGTAGAATCATTGAGCACAGATACGCAGTATTTT
TRBV14	TRBJ2-3	.	TRBD2	17	CASSPKISGGKTDTQYF	TGTGCCAGCAGCCCCAAGATAAGCGGGGGGAAGACAGATACGCAGTATTTT
TRBV15	TRBJ1-2	few	.	14	CATSRGTGAYGYTF	TGTGCCACCAGCAGGGGGACGGGAGCCTATGGCTACACCTTC
TRBV5-5	TRBJ1-2	.	.	14	CASSLAAENYGYTF	TGTGCCAGCAGCTTGGCCGCGGAAAACTATGGCTACACCTTC
TRBV6-1	TRBJ2-2	once	TRBD1	16	CASSKDRVTNTGELFF	TGTGCCAGCAGTAAAGACAGGGTTACGAACACCGGGGAGCTGTTTTTT
TRBV30	TRBJ2-2	.	TRBD1	19	CAWSHRMFAGTGEGGELFF	TGTGCCTGGAGTCACCGGATGTTCGCTGGGACAGGAGAAGGCGGGGAGCTGTTTTTT
TRBV5-1	TRBJ1-3	.	TRBD1	16	CASSQGQAASGNTIYF	TGCGCCAGCAGCCAAGGACAGGCGGCCTCTGGAAACACCATATATTTT
TRBV5-6	TRBJ1-1	once	TRBD1	14	CASSLGQGAGKAFF	TGTGCCAGCAGCTTGGGACAGGGGGCGGGGAAGGCTTTCTTT
TRBV4-3	TRBJ2-5	.	TRBD2	15	CASSQGTSGLETQYF	TGCGCCAGCAGCCAAGGGACTAGCGGCCTAGAGACCCAGTACTTC
TRBV9	TRBJ2-1	.	.	13	CASSVDGSNEQFF	TGTGCCAGCAGCGTAGACGGGAGCAATGAGCAGTTCTTC
TRBV7-9	TRBJ1-1	.	.	15	CASSLVYSRRTEAFF	TGTGCCAGCAGCTTAGTTTACAGTCGGCGCACTGAAGCTTTCTTT
TRBV19	TRBJ1-2	few	.	14	CASSIPQGRDGYTF	TGTGCCAGTAGTATACCACAGGGTAGGGATGGCTACACCTTC
TRBV5-4	TRBJ2-3	.	TRBD2	15	CASSSSGRSTDTQYF	TGTGCCAGCAGCTCTAGCGGACGGAGCACAGATACGCAGTATTTT
TRBV2	TRBJ1-5	.	.	16	CASSQGQTPYNQPQHF	TGTGCCAGCAGCCAAGGACAGACACCTTACAATCAGCCCCAGCATTTT
TRBV5-6	TRBJ1-2	.	.	17	CASSLKLGTRSNYGYTF	TGTGCCAGCAGCTTGAAACTGGGGACTCGAAGCAACTATGGCTACACCTTC
TRBV6-1	TRBJ1-5	few	.	18	CASSAGTGGTLSNQPQHF	TGTGCCAGCAGTGCAGGGACCGGGGGGACCCTTAGCAATCAGCCCCAGCATTTT
TRBV28	TRBJ2-1	once	.	15	CASNSPNTYYNEQFF	TGTGCCAGCAATTCCCCCAATACATATTACAATGAGCAGTTCTTC
TRBV30	TRBJ1-1	.	TRBD1	15	CAWELQGGWGTEAFF	TGTGCCTGGGAGCTCCAGGGGGGTTGGGGCACTGAAGCTTTCTTT
TRBV19	TRBJ1-6	.	.	15	CASSISRGNNSPLHF	TGTGCCAGTAGTATATCCCGGGGAAATAATTCACCCCTCCACTTT
TRBV6-1	TRBJ1-1	.	.	13	CASSELGPTEAFF	TGTGCCAGCAGTGAACTGGGGCCCACTGAAGCTTTCTTT
TRBV30	TRBJ1-2	.	TRBD1	13	CAWERYRGGGYTF	TGTGCCTGGGAGCGGTACAGGGGTGGTGGCTACACCTTC
TRBV6-5	TRBJ1-1	.	TRBD1	12	CASINRGLEAFF	TGTGCCAGCATCAACAGGGGGCTTGAAGCTTTCTTT
TRBV7-8	TRBJ1-2	.	.	14	CASSPRGPNYGYTF	TGTGCCAGCAGCCCCAGGGGTCCTAACTATGGCTACACCTTC
TRBV6-1	TRBJ2-5	.	.	16	CASSASWLGGSETQYF	TGTGCCAGCAGTGCGTCCTGGCTAGGTGGTTCGGAGACCCAGTACTTC